These 18 T cell receptor beta chains came from one sample sequenced in a study of shared clonotypes between healthy human individuals. The assay was immunoSEQ multiplex PCR, and TCRdb's table has in-frame clones only and misses some. This table has 900,000 to 1,200,000 clones, roughly 74% appearing once. The sequenced sample consisted of memory CD4+ T cells from PBMCs. Subset meaning: CD45RA-negative fraction. These receptors came from a man younger than 35 in good health. Some clones in this sample may be carry-over from other donors' samples.

This chain connects TRBV10-3 to TRBJ2-5; tentative D call: TRBD1 (6 bases). CDR3 length equals 14 residues. Trimming pared 3 bases from V and 3 bases from J, leaving 11 bases between. Germline-derived CDR1 and CDR2 are ENHRY and SYGVKD. The CDR3 is CAISDWGQEETQYF. The CDR3 coding sequence is TGTGCCATCAGTGATTGGGGGCAAGAAGAGACCCAGTACTTC.

The chain has TRBV2 and TRBJ2-3; TRBD2 aligns across 9 bases. The germline CDR1 and CDR2 sequences are SNHLY and FYNNEI. The CDR3 spans 15 residues. J was trimmed by 3 bases and V by 7 bases; bases with no gene match: 8. Here the CDR3 reads CASIPSGMGTDTQYF. As DNA, the CDR3 is TGTGCCAGCATCCCTAGCGGGATGGGGACAGATACGCAGTATTTT.

The chain has TRBV6-6 and TRBJ2-7, with 9 bases aligning to TRBD1. Germline lookup yields CDR1 MNHNY and CDR2 SVGAGI (reference sequence). The CDR3 extends over 13 amino acids. V dropped 6 bases and J dropped 6; count of bases not matched to a gene: 6. This CDR3 is CASRYGQGPEQYF. The CDR3 DNA sequence: TGTGCCAGCAGGTACGGACAGGGGCCCGAGCAGTACTTC.

The gene calls are TRBV5-1 and TRBJ1-4; TRBD1 matches at 9 bases. CDR1 SGHRS and CDR2 YFSETQ come from the germline V gene. CDR3 length equals 17 residues. Losses at the gene ends were 1 base for V and 0 bases for J; bases not matched to a gene: 4. DNA of the CDR3: TGCGCCAGCAGCTTGATGGGACAGGGTGCAACTAATGAAAAACTGTTTTTT. Protein sequence: CASSLMGQGATNEKLFF.

This rearrangement joins TRBV28 to TRBJ1-1, with 7 bases identical to TRBD1. The CDR3 contains 15 residues. Germline assignment: CDR1 MDHEN and CDR2 SYDVKM. V gave up 3 bases and J gave up 11 bases; unmatched junction bases: 15. In DNA, the CDR3 is TGTGCCAGCAGTTTCCTCGGGACAGACTGGCTGAAGGCTTTCTTT. As protein: CASSFLGTDWLKAFF.

This clone was found a few times. The chain links TRBV7-7 to TRBJ2-5; 7 nucleotides match TRBD1. With V trimmed by 4 bases and J by 4 bases, 12 bases remained unmatched. The CDR3 has 16 residues. CDR1 and CDR2 (germline): SSHAT, FNYEAQ (reference sequence). CDR3 in amino acids: CASSSLLTGQIETQYF. CDR3 DNA: TGTGCCAGCAGCTCCCTCCTAACGGGACAGATAGAGACCCAGTACTTC.

This chain links TRBV28 with TRBJ1-4; 8 bases map to TRBD1. This CDR3 region has 16 residues. In germline, CDR1 is MDHEN, CDR2 SYDVKM. The trim removed 3 bases at V and 7 bases at J, leaving 10 bases unmatched. The CDR3 protein is CASSFPGGDRTEKLFF. The CDR3 nucleotides read TGTGCCAGCAGTTTTCCGGGGGGGGACAGGACTGAAAAACTGTTTTTT.

V usage is TRBV6-1 and J usage is TRBJ1-1, with a tentative D call TRBD1 (6 bases). Trimming left V 4 bases short and J 0 bases short, with 9 bases between. CDR1 is MNHNS, CDR2 SASEGT, per germline. CDR3 length equals 14 residues. The CDR3 sequence: CASSVHRVNTEAFF. Here the CDR3 DNA reads TGTGCCAGCAGTGTACACAGGGTGAACACTGAAGCTTTCTTT.

Points on this clone: This is likely an artifact of a read error, given a far larger clone one base away. This CDR3 reads CASSRDSGEQYF. CDR3 nucleotide sequence: TGTGCCAGCAGCCGAGACAGCGGCGAGCAGTACTTC. The chain joins TRBV11-3 to TRBJ2-7; D may be TRBD1 or TRBD2 (5 bases each). Trimming took off 5 bases at V and 6 bases at J, with 11 bases between the two ends. Per the germline V gene, CDR1 is SGHNT and CDR2 is YENEEA. The CDR3 runs 12 residues.

The chain links TRBV6-1 to TRBJ2-4, with D unresolved. V gave up 1 base and J gave up 1 base, with 2 bases separating them. Germline CDR1 MNHNS, CDR2 SASEGT. The CDR3 spans 13 residues. The CDR3 reads CASSEVAKNIQYF. The CDR3 DNA is TGTGCCAGCAGTGAAGTGGCCAAAAACATTCAGTACTTC.

At least ten counts were recorded for this clone. This CDR3 is also generated by other DNA sequences in the sample. The chain is built from TRBV27 and TRBJ1-4; tentative D call: TRBD1 (6 bases). Trimming removed 4 bases from V and 4 bases from J, with 10 bases in between. Germline V gene sequence: CDR1 MNHEY, CDR2 SMNVEV (reference sequence). The CDR3 length is 14 residues. CDR3 region: CASSYDRRNEKLFF. In DNA form, the CDR3 reads TGTGCCAGCAGTTACGACAGGCGTAATGAAAAACTGTTTTTT.

As concerns this clone: This same CDR3 is encoded by further DNA sequences in the sample. The chain carries TRBV9 and TRBJ2-2; D is unclear. Germline V gene sequence: CDR1 SGDLS, CDR2 YYNGEE. V lost 0 bases and J 6 bases, leaving 3 bases between the germline ends. The CDR3 has 12 amino acids. The CDR3 region has the DNA TGTGCCAGCAGCGTAGTGCCCGGGGAGCTGTTTTTT. Protein product: CASSVVPGELFF.

The chain carries TRBV5-1 and TRBJ1-1; 8 positions agree with TRBD1. With 3 bases clipped from V and 5 bases from J, the junction kept 9 bases outside the gene matches. CDR3 length: 15 amino acids. Germline V CDR1 and CDR2: SGHRS, YFSETQ. CDR3 sequence reads: CASSYRTGSSTEAFF. The CDR3 DNA reads TGCGCCAGCAGCTACCGGACAGGGTCATCGACTGAAGCTTTCTTT.

The chain recombines TRBV6-1 with TRBJ2-5, with unresolved D. V lost 6 bases to trimming and J lost 3 bases, with 14 bases between them. The CDR3 contains 14 residues. CDR1 and CDR2 (germline): MNHNS, SASEGT. The CDR3 coding sequence is TGTGCCAGCAGCTTCCGCCCTGGGGAAGAGACCCAGTACTTC. Its translation: CASSFRPGEETQYF.

This chain connects TRBV4-2 to TRBJ1-3; possibly TRBD1 for D (5 bases). From germline, CDR1 is LGHNA and CDR2 YNFKEQ. The CDR3 length is 16 residues. V was shortened by 0 bases and J by 3 bases, with 12 bases between the two germline ends. DNA of the CDR3: TGTGCCAGCAGCCAAGACAGGGCGAGCGGTGGAAACACCATATATTTT. This sequence encodes CASSQDRASGGNTIYF.

The chain combines TRBV30 with TRBJ1-2; the D is unclear. The CDR3 length is 12 residues. Germline CDR1 and CDR2: GTSNPN and SVGIG (reference sequence). V dropped 5 bases and J dropped 2 bases, with 9 bases sitting between them. CDR3 loop: CAWFLVNYGYTF. Written as DNA, the CDR3 is TGTGCCTGGTTTTTAGTGAACTATGGCTACACCTTC.

The V gene is TRBV6-6, the J gene TRBJ2-1, with no clear D. Looked up from germline, CDR1 is MNHNY and CDR2 is SVGAGI (reference sequence). The CDR3 is 16 amino acids. The ends were cut back, 0 bases at V and 6 bases at J, with 15 bases in the middle. CDR3: CASSYSSESPVNEQFF. The CDR3 nucleotides read TGTGCCAGCAGTTACTCGTCAGAATCCCCTGTCAATGAGCAGTTCTTC.

This clone has only one observation. The CDR3 DNA reads as TGTGCCAGCAGCGTCGGGACAGGGCACGACACTGAAGCTTTCTTT. It encodes CASSVGTGHDTEAFF. The rearrangement joins TRBV5-6 to TRBJ1-1; 9 nucleotides match TRBD1. Germline V CDR1 and CDR2: SGHDT, YYEEEE. V was pared by 4 bases and J by 3 bases, with 7 bases of the junction left unmatched. CDR3 length: 15 residues.